This entry concerns a single TCR beta chain. Its antigen is currently not known. Base quality data are lacking; no much larger clone is found one base away. The germline V gene gives CDR1 as MGHDK and CDR2 as SYGVNS. From its cysteine to its phenylalanine, the CDR3 spans 17 amino acids. Solely the CDR3 DNA is kept, with 51 bases framed from the first base. V loses 4 bases at its end and J loses 10 bases; junction bases beyond the gene matches: 15. The protocol used for the library was the immunoSEQ multiplex PCR assay. Not all clones reach the TCRdb copy of this immuneACCESS table, which keeps in-frame sequences only. Checked studies attribute under half of the gap to unresolved V genes and leave the rest unexplained. Present in this sample are under 75,000 clones, about 90% of which were seen just once. Approximately 0.45% of the sample is taken by the ten largest. This sample was taken from a study of T cell changes during pregnancy in multiple sclerosis (dated by TCRdb to the late 2010s). The study in broad terms: The study examined how the T cell repertoire changed over the course of pregnancy in women with multiple sclerosis.

The specimen comprised CD4+ T cells from peripheral blood mononuclear cells, sampled after pregnancy. In this chain, TRBV25-1 is recombined with TRBJ1-4; the central 10 bases match TRBD1. The TCR sequence derives from a female donor in good health, enrolled as a control in a pregnancy study. The DNA sequence reads TGTGCCAGCAGTGCCCTCACAGTGGGACAGGGGCGGGCAAAACTGTTTTTT. Translation gives CASSALTVGQGRAKLFF.